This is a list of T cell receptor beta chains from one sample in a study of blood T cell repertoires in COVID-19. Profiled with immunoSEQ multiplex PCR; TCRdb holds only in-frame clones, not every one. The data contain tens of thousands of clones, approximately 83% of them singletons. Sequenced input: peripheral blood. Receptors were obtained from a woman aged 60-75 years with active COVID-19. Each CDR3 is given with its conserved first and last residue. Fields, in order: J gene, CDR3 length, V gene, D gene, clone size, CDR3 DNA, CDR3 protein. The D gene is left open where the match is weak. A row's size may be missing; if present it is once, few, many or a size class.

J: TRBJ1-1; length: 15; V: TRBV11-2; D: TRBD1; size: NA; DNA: TGTGCCAGCAGCTTAGGGGGACAGGTGAACACTGAAGCTTTCTTT; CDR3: CASSLGGQVNTEAFF
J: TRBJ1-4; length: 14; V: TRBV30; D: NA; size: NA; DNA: TGTGCCTGGAGTAAGAGGCGGGCTAATGAAAAACTGTTTTTT; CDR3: CAWSKRRANEKLFF
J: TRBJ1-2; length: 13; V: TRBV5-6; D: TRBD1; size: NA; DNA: TGTGCCAGCAGCCCCGACAGGGTATATGGCTACACCTTC; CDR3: CASSPDRVYGYTF
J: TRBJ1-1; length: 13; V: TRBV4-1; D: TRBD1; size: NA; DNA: TGCGCCAGCAGCCTACTACAGGGGGGTGAAGCTTTCTTT; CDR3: CASSLLQGGEAFF
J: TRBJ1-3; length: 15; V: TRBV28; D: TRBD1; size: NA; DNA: TGTGCCAGCCAAAATCACCGGGACAGGGGAAACACCATATATTTT; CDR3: CASQNHRDRGNTIYF
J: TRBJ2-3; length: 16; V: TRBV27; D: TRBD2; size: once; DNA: TGTGCCAGCAGTCCCCGGTTCCTAGCGGCCACAGATACGCAGTATTTT; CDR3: CASSPRFLAATDTQYF
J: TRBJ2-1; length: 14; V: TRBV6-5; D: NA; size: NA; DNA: TGTGCCAGCAGGAGGAGGACGGAAAACAATGAGCAGTTCTTC; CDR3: CASRRRTENNEQFF
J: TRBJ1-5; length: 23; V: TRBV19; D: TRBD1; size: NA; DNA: TGTGCCAGTAGTATGGGGGTTCATCCGGGACAGGGGAGACGGGGATTAAGCAATCAGCCCCAGCATTTT; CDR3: CASSMGVHPGQGRRGLSNQPQHF
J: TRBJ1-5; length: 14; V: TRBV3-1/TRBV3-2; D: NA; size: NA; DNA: TGTGCCAGCAGCCAAGGCGTCACCAATCAGCCCCAGCATTTT; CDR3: CASSQGVTNQPQHF
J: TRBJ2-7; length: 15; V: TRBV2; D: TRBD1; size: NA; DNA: TGTGCCAGCAGTGAGGGGACAGGAGGAAGTAACGAGCAGTACTTC; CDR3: CASSEGTGGSNEQYF
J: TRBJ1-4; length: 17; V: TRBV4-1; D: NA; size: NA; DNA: TGCGCCAGCAGCCAATTGCCGGGACAATCAACTAATGAAAAACTGTTTTTT; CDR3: CASSQLPGQSTNEKLFF
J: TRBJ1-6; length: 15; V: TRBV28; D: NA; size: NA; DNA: TGTGCCAGCACCCCGGGCGGCAGGGTAGGCTCACCCCTCCACTTT; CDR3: CASTPGGRVGSPLHF
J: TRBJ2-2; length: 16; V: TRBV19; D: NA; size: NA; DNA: TGTGCCAGTACCCTGGGGGCGAGGGTGAAGACCGGGGAGCTGTTTTTT; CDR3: CASTLGARVKTGELFF
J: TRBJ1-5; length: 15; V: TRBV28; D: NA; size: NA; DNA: TGTGCCAGCAGCCCACGGACACCCTCGGCTCAGCCCCAGCATTTT; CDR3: CASSPRTPSAQPQHF
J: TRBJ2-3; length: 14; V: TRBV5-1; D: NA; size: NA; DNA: TGCGCCAGCAGCTTACGCCCCACACCGGATACGCAGTATTTT; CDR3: CASSLRPTPDTQYF
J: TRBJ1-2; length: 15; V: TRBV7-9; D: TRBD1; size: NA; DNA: TGTGCCAGCAGCCCCAACGAGGGACAGTTATTAGGCTACACCTTC; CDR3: CASSPNEGQLLGYTF
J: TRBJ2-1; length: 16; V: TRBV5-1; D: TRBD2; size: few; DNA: TGCGCCAGCAGCGTAGGGGAGGGACGAGGAAGGGGTGAGCAGTTCTTC; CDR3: CASSVGEGRGRGEQFF
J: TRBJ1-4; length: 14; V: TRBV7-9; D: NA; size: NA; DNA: TGTGCCAGCAGCCAAGGATCTCCAGGGGAAAAACTGTTTTTT; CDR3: CASSQGSPGEKLFF
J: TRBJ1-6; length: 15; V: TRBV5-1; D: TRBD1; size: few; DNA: TGCGCCAGCAGCTATCGGACAGGGGGCGATTCACCCCTCCACTTT; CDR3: CASSYRTGGDSPLHF
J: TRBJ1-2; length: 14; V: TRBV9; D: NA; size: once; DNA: TGTGCCAGCAGCCCCAGGCCGGGGGGCTATGGCTACACCTTC; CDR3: CASSPRPGGYGYTF
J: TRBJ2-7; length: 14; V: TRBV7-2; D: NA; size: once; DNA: TGTGCCAGCAGCTTAGTTGCCAGTCCCTACGAGCAGTACTTC; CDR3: CASSLVASPYEQYF
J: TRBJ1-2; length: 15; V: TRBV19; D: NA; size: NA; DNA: TGTGCCAGTAGTCAAAATACGGTTCCGGGCTATGGCTACACCTTC; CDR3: CASSQNTVPGYGYTF
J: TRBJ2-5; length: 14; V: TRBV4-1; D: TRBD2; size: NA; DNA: TGCGCCAGCAGGGAAGGACTAGCGGGAGAGACCCAGTACTTC; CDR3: CASREGLAGETQYF
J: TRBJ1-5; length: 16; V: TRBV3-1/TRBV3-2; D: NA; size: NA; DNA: TGTGCCAGCAGCCCAAGCCAGGCCCTTAGCAATCAGCCCCAGCATTTT; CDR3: CASSPSQALSNQPQHF
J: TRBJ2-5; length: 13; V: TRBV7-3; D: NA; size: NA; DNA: TGTGCCAGCTCCCGACAACCCCCAGAGACCCAGTACTTC; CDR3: CASSRQPPETQYF
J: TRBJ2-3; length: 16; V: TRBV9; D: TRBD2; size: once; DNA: TGTGCCAGCAGCGTAACTACTAGCGGGGCCACAGATACGCAGTATTTT; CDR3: CASSVTTSGATDTQYF
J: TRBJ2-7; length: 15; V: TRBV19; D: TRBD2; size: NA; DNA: TGTGCCAGTTCCCAAACGGCGGGGGGTCGGGACACGAAGTACTTC; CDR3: CASSQTAGGRDTKYF
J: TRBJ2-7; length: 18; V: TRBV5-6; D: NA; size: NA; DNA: TGTGCCAGCAGCCTCCGGTGGGGGGGCAGGGGCTCCTCCTACGAGCAGTACTTC; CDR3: CASSLRWGGRGSSYEQYF
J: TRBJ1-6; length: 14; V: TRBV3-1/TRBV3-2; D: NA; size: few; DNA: TGTGCCAGCAGCCGACAGGCCGGGCGGTCACCCCTCCACTTT; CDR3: CASSRQAGRSPLHF
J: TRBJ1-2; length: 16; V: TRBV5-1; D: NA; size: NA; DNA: TGCGCCAGCAGCTTGGCCAGGGGCGCAGGGGACTATGGCTACACCTTC; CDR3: CASSLARGAGDYGYTF
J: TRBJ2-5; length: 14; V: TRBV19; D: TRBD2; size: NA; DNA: TGTGCCAGTAGTGGCGCGGGAGGGAGTGAGACCCAGTACTTC; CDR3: CASSGAGGSETQYF
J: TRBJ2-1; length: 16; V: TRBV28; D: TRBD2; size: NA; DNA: TGTGCCAGCAGTTTTTTGTGGACTAGCGTGGACAATGAGCAGTTCTTC; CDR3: CASSFLWTSVDNEQFF
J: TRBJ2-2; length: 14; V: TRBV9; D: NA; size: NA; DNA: TGTGCCAGCAGCGGGAGAGAAGAGGCCGGGGAGCTGTTTTTT; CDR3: CASSGREEAGELFF
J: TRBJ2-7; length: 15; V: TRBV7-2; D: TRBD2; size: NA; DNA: TGTGCCAGCAGCCTCGGGACTAGCGGGTCTTACGAGCAGTACTTC; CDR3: CASSLGTSGSYEQYF
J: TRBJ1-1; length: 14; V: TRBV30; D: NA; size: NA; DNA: TGTGCCTGGAGTGTACTCCACGGGAACACTGAAGCTTTCTTT; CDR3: CAWSVLHGNTEAFF
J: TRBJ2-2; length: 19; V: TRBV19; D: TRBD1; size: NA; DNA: TGTGCCAGTAGTATAACCCCCCTAGACAGGGGGGGTCACACCGGGGAGCTGTTTTTT; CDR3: CASSITPLDRGGHTGELFF
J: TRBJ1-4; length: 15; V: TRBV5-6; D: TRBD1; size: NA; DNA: TGTGCCAGCAGCAACGACAGGGGGCTTAATGAAAAACTGTTTTTT; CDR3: CASSNDRGLNEKLFF
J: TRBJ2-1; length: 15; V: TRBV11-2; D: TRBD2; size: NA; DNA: TGTGCCAGCAGCTTAGAGCCTAGCGGGACGGCAGAGCAGTTCTTC; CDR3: CASSLEPSGTAEQFF
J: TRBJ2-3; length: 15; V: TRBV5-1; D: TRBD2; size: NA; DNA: TGCGCCAGCAGCTTTATAGCGGGAGGGGCAGATACGCAGTATTTT; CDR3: CASSFIAGGADTQYF
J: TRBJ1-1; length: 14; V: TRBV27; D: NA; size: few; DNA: TGTGCCAGCAGTTTATCCGGGAGCAGGACTGAAGCTTTCTTT; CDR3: CASSLSGSRTEAFF
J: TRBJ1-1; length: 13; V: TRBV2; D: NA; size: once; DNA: TGTGCCACCAACGAGCAAATGAACACTGAAGCTTTCTTT; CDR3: CATNEQMNTEAFF
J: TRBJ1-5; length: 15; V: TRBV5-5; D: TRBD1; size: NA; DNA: TGTGCCAGCAGCCGCGGACAGGTCGGCAATCAGCCCCAGCATTTT; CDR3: CASSRGQVGNQPQHF
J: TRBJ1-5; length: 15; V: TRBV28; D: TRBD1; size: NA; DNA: TGTGCCAGCAGGGTGACAGGGGGAATTGGTCAGCCCCAGCATTTT; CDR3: CASRVTGGIGQPQHF
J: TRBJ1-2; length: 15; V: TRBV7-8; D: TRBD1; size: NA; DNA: TGTGCCAGCAGCGCGCAGGGACAGGCAAACTATGGCTACACCTTC; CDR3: CASSAQGQANYGYTF
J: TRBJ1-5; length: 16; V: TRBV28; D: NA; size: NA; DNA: TGTGCCAGCAGTCCCCCAGGGACTTATAGCAATCAGCCCCAGCATTTT; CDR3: CASSPPGTYSNQPQHF
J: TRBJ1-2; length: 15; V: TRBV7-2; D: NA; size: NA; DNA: TGTGCCAGCAGCTCGCCGGTTGTAGGGCCAGGGGGCTACACCTTC; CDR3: CASSSPVVGPGGYTF
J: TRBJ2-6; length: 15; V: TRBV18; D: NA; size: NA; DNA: TGTGCCAGCTCACCAGCGGTTCCTGGGGCCAACGTCCTGACTTTC; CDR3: CASSPAVPGANVLTF
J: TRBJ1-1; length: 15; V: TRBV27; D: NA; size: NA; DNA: TGTGCCAGCAGTTTAGGGACAAACCGGGGCACTGAAGCTTTCTTT; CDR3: CASSLGTNRGTEAFF
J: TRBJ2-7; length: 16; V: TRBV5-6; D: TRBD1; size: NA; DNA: TGTGCCAGCAGCTTGGACAGGGGGCCTTTCGGGTACGAGCAGTACTTC; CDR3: CASSLDRGPFGYEQYF
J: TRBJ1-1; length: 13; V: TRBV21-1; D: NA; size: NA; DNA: TGTGCCGGCCCGGACATGATGAACACTGAAGCTTTCTTT; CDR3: CAGPDMMNTEAFF
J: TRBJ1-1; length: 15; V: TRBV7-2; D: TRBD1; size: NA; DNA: TGTGCCAGCAGCTCTCAGGGGGCCGCGAACACTGAAGCTTTCTTT; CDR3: CASSSQGAANTEAFF
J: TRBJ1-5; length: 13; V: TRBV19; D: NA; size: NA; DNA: TGTGCCAGTAGTAGGAGCCCCAATCAGCCCCAGCATTTT; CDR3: CASSRSPNQPQHF
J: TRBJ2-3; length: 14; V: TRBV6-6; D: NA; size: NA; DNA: TGTGCCAGCAGTACCCTTGGTACTCATGATACGCAGTATTTT; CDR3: CASSTLGTHDTQYF
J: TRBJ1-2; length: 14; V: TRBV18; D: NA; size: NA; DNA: TGTGCCAGCTCACCAAAACAGAATTCCTATGGCTACACCTTC; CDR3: CASSPKQNSYGYTF
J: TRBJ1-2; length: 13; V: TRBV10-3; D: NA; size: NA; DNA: TGTGCCATCAGTGAGTCCGGTATGGATGGCTACACCTTC; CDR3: CAISESGMDGYTF
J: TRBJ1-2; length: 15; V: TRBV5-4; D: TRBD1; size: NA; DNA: TGTGCCAGCAGCCCGGGACAGGGGAGTTTCTATGGCTACACCTTC; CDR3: CASSPGQGSFYGYTF
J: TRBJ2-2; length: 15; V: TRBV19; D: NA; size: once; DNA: TGTGCCAGTAGTATCAATGGACTGGACACCGGGGAGCTGTTTTTT; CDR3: CASSINGLDTGELFF
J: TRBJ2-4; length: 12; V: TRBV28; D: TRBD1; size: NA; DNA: TGTGCCAGCAGCCAACAGGGGGACATTCAGTACTTC; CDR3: CASSQQGDIQYF
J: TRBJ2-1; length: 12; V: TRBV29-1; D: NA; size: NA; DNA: TGCAGCGTTGCCAGGGTTGACAATGAGCAGTTCTTC; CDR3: CSVARVDNEQFF
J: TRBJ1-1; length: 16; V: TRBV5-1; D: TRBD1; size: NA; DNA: TGCGCCAGCAGCCCCGCCCGGACAGGGAGGGACACTGAAGCTTTCTTT; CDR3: CASSPARTGRDTEAFF